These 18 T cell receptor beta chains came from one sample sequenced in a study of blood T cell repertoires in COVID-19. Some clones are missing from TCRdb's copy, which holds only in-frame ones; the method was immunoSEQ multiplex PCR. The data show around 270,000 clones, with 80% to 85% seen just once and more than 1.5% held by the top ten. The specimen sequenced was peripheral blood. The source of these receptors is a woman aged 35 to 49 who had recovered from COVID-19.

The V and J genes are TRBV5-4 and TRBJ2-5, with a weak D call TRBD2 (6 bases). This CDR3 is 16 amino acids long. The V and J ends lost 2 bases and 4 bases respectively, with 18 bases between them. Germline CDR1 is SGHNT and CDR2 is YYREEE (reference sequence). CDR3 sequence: CASSFERDSAGETQYF. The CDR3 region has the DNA TGTGCCAGCAGCTTCGAACGGGACTCGGCGGGAGAGACCCAGTACTTC.

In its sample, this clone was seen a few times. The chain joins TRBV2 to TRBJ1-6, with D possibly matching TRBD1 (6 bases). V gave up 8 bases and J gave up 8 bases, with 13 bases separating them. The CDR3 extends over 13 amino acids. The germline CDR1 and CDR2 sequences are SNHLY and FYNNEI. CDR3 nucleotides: TGTGCCAGCTGGCGGGGGGCGCATTCACCCCTCCACTTT. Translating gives CASWRGAHSPLHF.

The chain's CDR3 is CASSSGLGVETQYF. For the CDR3, the DNA is TGTGCCAGCAGCTCGGGACTAGGCGTGGAGACCCAGTACTTC. The V and J genes are TRBV7-3 and TRBJ2-5; TRBD2 agrees at 8 bases. V was pared by 4 bases and J by 5 bases, with 6 bases of the junction left unmatched. The CDR3 covers 14 residues. CDR1 is SGHTA, CDR2 FQGTGA, per germline.

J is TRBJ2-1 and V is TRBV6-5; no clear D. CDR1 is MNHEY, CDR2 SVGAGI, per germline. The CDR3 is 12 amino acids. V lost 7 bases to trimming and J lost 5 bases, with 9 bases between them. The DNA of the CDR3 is TGTGCCAGCAAACCTACCAACAATGAGCAGTTCTTC. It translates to CASKPTNNEQFF.

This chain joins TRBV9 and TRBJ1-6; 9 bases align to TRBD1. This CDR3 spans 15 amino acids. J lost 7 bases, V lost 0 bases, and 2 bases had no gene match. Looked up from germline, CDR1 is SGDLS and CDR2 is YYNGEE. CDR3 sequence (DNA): TGTGCCAGCAGCGTAGTCGGGACAGGGAATTCACCCCTCCACTTT. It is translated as CASSVVGTGNSPLHF.

CDR3 residues: CASSLEGGGQPQHF. Written as DNA, the CDR3 is TGTGCCAGCAGCTTGGAGGGAGGCGGCCAGCCCCAGCATTTT. The gene calls are TRBV12-1 and TRBJ1-5. TRBV12-1 is described as a pseudogene. There are 14 residues in the CDR3.

The CDR3 sequence is CASSFGSLGGVTDTQYF. In nucleotides, the CDR3 is TGCGCCAGCAGCTTCGGATCCTTGGGGGGTGTGACAGATACGCAGTATTTT. This rearrangement joins TRBV5-1 to TRBJ2-3; a weak D match, TRBD2 (6 bases). Germline values: CDR1 SGHRS, CDR2 YFSETQ. V shed 2 bases and J shed 3 bases, with 19 bases lying between them. CDR3 size: 17 residues.

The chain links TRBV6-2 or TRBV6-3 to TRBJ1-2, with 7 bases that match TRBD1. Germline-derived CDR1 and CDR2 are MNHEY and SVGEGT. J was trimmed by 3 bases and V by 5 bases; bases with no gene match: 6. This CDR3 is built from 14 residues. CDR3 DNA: TGTGCCAGCAGTAAACAGGGGCAGGACTATGGCTACACCTTC. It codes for CASSKQGQDYGYTF.

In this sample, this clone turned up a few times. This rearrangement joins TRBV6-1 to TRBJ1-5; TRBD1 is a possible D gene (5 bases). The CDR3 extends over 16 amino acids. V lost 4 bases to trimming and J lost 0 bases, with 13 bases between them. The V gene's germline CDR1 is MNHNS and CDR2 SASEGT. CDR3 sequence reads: CASSALVGGSNQPQHF. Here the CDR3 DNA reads TGTGCCAGCAGTGCACTCGTGGGGGGTAGCAATCAGCCCCAGCATTTT.

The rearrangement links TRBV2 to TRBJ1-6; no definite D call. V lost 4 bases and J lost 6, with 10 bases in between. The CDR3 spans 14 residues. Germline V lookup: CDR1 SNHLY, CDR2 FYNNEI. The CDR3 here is CASSVRRGNSPLHF. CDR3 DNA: TGTGCCAGCAGTGTACGCCGCGGTAATTCACCCCTCCACTTT.

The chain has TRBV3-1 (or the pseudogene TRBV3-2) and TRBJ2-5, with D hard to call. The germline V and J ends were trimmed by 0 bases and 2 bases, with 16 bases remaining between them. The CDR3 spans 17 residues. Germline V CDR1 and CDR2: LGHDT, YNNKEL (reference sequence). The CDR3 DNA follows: TGTGCCAGCAGCCAAGATCTCGCACCGACACCACAAGAGACCCAGTACTTC. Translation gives CASSQDLAPTPQETQYF.

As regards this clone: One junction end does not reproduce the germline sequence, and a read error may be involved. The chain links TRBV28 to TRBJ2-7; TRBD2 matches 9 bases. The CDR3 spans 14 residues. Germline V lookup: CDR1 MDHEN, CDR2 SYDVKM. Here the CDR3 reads CASNLAGAPYEQYF. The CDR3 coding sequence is TGTGCCAGCAATTTAGCGGGGGCGCCGTACGAGCAGTACTTC.

The DNA of the CDR3 is TGTGCCAGCAGCGTAGAGGGGTACGAGCAGTACTTC. Amino acid sequence: CASSVEGYEQYF. The rearrangement joins TRBV9 to TRBJ2-7; D is possibly TRBD1 (5 bases). The V gene's germline CDR1 is SGDLS and CDR2 YYNGEE. The CDR3 totals 12 residues. V shed 0 bases and J shed 4 bases, with 5 bases lying between them.

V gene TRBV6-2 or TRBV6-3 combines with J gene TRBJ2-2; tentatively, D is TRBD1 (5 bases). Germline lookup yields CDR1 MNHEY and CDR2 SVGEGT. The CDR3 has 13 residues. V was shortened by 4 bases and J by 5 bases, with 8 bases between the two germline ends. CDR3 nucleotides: TGTGCCAGCAGTTTCAGGGAAACCGGGGAGCTGTTTTTT. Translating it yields CASSFRETGELFF.

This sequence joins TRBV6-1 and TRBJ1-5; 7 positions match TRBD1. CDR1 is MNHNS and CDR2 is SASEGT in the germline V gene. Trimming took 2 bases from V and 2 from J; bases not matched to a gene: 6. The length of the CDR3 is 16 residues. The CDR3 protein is CASSEQGQWGNQPQHF. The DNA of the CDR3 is TGTGCCAGCAGTGAACAGGGACAGTGGGGCAATCAGCCCCAGCATTTT.

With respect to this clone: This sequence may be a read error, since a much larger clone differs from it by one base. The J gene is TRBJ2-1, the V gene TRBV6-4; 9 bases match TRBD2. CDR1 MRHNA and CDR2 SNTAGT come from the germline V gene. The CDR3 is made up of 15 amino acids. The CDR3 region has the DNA TGTGCCAACAGTCCAGCGGGGGGCTCCTACAATGAGCAGTTCTTC. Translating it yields CANSPAGGSYNEQFF.

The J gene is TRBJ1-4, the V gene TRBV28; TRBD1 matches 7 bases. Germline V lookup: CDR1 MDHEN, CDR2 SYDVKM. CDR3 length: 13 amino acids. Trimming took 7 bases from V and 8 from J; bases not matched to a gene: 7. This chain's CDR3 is CASTRGGDEKLFF. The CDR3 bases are TGTGCCAGCACAAGAGGGGGCGACGAAAAACTGTTTTTT.

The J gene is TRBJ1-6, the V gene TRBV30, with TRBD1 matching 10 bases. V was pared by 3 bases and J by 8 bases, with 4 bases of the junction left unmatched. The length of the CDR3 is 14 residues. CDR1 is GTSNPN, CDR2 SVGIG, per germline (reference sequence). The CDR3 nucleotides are TGTGCCTGGAGGGGGGGACAGGGGTATTCACCCCTCCACTTT. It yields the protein CAWRGGQGYSPLHF.